This TCR beta chain was obtained from a study of CD8 T cells in Susac syndrome. Reverse transcription of 0.5 to 1 ug RNA used random hexamers. TCRdb processed the immunoSEQ multiplex PCR reads anew with MiXCR; each CDR3 protein has one entry. The data show about 140,000 distinct CDR3 sequences, around 94% seen once. Per germline, CDR1 LGHDT and CDR2 YNNKEL (reference sequence). V was cut by 0 bases and J by 0 bases, with 8 bases left in between. This CDR3 is built from 16 residues. The clonotype originates from a human donor in good health. The V and J genes are TRBV3-1 and TRBJ2-2; perhaps D is TRBD1 or TRBD2 (5 bases each). Sequencing was carried out using CD8+ T cells from PBMCs. The CDR3 loop is CASSQDGTPNTGELFF. Written as DNA, the CDR3 is TGTGCCAGCAGCCAAGATGGGACCCCGAACACCGGGGAGCTGTTTTTT.